This TCR beta chain was profiled in a study of T-cell reconstitution after alpha-beta-depleted transplantation in children (dated by TCRdb to 2016 to 2018). With respect to the entire study: The study quantitatively tracked T-cell immune reconstitution after TCRalphabeta/CD19-depleted allogeneic hematopoietic cell transplantation in children using TCR repertoire profiling.

Receptor libraries were prepared by PCR. The run used an Illumina HiSeq 2500. TCR libraries were prepared with molecular barcoding, using unique molecular identifiers to normalize TCRbeta repertoire quantification. TCRdb redid the processing of the public reads, applying fastp at Q25 and MiXCR, and retained in-frame beta chains. Rows with a matching CDR3 protein are joined into one entry that keeps the most common DNA and genes. In this sample the table shows some 300,000 distinct CDR3 sequences, under 13% of which occur a single time. More than 2% of the sample goes to the ten largest clones. This clonotype came up a few times. It lacks a known antigen. No qualities accompany the bases; no much larger clone lies one base away. Reading from cysteine to phenylalanine, the CDR3 counts 12 amino acids. Solely the CDR3 DNA is kept, with 36 bases framed from the first base. V gives up 1 base and J gives up 4 bases, and the segment between their germline ends measures 2 bases. CDR1 and CDR2, per the germline V gene (reference sequence), are LNHNV and YYDKDF.

The V and J genes are TRBV15 and TRBJ1-3; the D gene is not confidently resolved. The sequencing here drew on PBMCs from the stem cell graft donor, taken from the stem cell graft. The receptor comes from a human donor who donated a stem cell graft to a child with acute lymphoblastic leukemia. CDR3 sequence: CATSRAGNTIYF. The DNA is as follows: TGTGCCACCAGCAGAGCCGGAAACACCATATATTTT.